One sample yielded the 24 T cell receptor beta chains listed below, sequenced in a study of cytomegalovirus exposure and HLA in healthy donors. Data came from immunoSEQ multiplex PCR; TCRdb stores just in-frame clones and leaves some out. The table has 100,000 to 150,000 clones, 94% seen once. What was sequenced was PBMCs. These receptor sequences come from a young woman in good health and CMV-seronegative.

The gene calls are TRBV7-6 and TRBJ2-3; D ambiguous. Trimming removed 4 bases from V and 2 bases from J, with 10 bases in between. CDR1 and CDR2 (germline): SGHVS, FNYEAQ. CDR3 size: 14 residues. CDR3 nucleotide sequence: TGTGCCAGCAGCTCAGAGGCGTTCACAGATACGCAGTATTTT. Translating gives CASSSEAFTDTQYF.

The genes are TRBV9 and TRBJ2-5; 7 nucleotides line up with TRBD1. V dropped 0 bases and J dropped 3; count of bases not matched to a gene: 5. This CDR3 is built from 15 residues. Germline CDR1 and CDR2: SGDLS and YYNGEE. CDR3 region: CASSVGGGREETQYF. CDR3 coding DNA: TGTGCCAGCAGCGTAGGAGGGGGCAGGGAAGAGACCCAGTACTTC. Together with reference TRBV9 and TRBJ2-5, the CDR3 gives the full variable domain: DSGVTQTPKHLITATGQRVTLRCSPRSGDLSVYWYQQSLDQGLQFLIQYYNGEERAKGNILERFSAQQFPDLHSELNLSSLELGDSALYFCASSVGGGREETQYFGPGTRLLVL.

V gene TRBV6-5 combines with J gene TRBJ2-1; 10 bases agree with TRBD2. The CDR3 extends over 16 amino acids. The trim removed 4 bases at V and 3 bases at J, leaving 6 bases unmatched. Germline V gene data show CDR1 as MNHEY and CDR2 as SVGAGI. The CDR3 nucleotides read TGTGCCAGCAGTTTCCAGCGGGAGGGCCTCTACAATGAGCAGTTCTTC. It is translated as CASSFQREGLYNEQFF.

V is TRBV19 and J is TRBJ2-7, with 11 positions matching TRBD2. The trim removed 8 bases at V and 4 bases at J, leaving 7 bases unmatched. CDR1 and CDR2 from the germline V gene are LNHDA and SQIVND (reference sequence). The CDR3 extends over 14 amino acids. The CDR3 spells CASYTGTSGYEQYF. The DNA of the CDR3 is TGTGCCAGTTATACCGGGACTAGCGGTTACGAGCAGTACTTC.

The gene calls are TRBV27 and TRBJ1-2, with D tentatively TRBD1 (6 bases). The V and J ends lost 4 bases and 3 bases respectively, with 15 bases between them. The germline V gene has CDR1 MNHEY and CDR2 SMNVEV (reference sequence). This CDR3 is 15 amino acids long. Here the CDR3 DNA reads TGTGCCAGCAGTTCGACAAAGGGGGGGTACTATGGCTACACCTTC. It codes for CASSSTKGGYYGYTF.

This chain joins TRBV30 and TRBJ1-5; tentative D call: TRBD1 (5 bases). The CDR3 runs 14 residues. V lost 1 base to trimming and J lost 2 bases, with 9 bases between them. The germline CDR1 and CDR2 sequences are GTSNPN and SVGIG (reference sequence). The CDR3 nucleotides read TGTGCCTGGAGTGCCGGGGGTGGCAATCAGCCCCAGCATTTT. It codes for CAWSAGGGNQPQHF.

DNA for the CDR3: TGTGCCAGCAGTTTCCGAACTAGCGGGGGGGCCCATGAGCAGTTCTTC. Translated: CASSFRTSGGAHEQFF. The chain couples TRBV6-5 to TRBJ2-1; 13 bases are shared with TRBD2. Losses at the gene ends were 4 bases for V and 8 bases for J; bases not matched to a gene: 8. The CDR3 has 16 residues. The germline V gene encodes CDR1 MNHEY and CDR2 SVGAGI.

V and J are TRBV18 and TRBJ1-1; D unclear. This CDR3 contains 14 residues. Germline V gene data show CDR1 as KGHSH and CDR2 as LQKENI. V lost 4 bases and J lost 0, with 9 bases in between. The CDR3 region is CASSLGGMNTEAFF. CDR3 coding DNA: TGTGCCAGCTCACTCGGCGGAATGAACACTGAAGCTTTCTTT.

The chain is built from TRBV5-4 and TRBJ1-1; a possible D gene is TRBD1 (5 bases). CDR1 and CDR2 (germline): SGHNT, YYREEE (reference sequence). V shed 3 bases and J shed 1 base, with 10 bases lying between them. The CDR3 runs to 14 residues. The CDR3 DNA follows: TGTGCCAGCAGCTACTCAGGGTGGAACACTGAAGCTTTCTTT. As protein: CASSYSGWNTEAFF.

The chain is built from TRBV5-1 and TRBJ2-3; TRBD1 matches 7 bases. The CDR3 runs 15 residues. CDR1 and CDR2 from the germline V gene are SGHRS and YFSETQ. V lost 1 base, J lost 4 bases, and 6 bases stayed unmatched. CDR3 loop: CASSLQGDLADTQYF. For the CDR3, the DNA is TGCGCCAGCAGCTTGCAGGGGGATCTTGCAGATACGCAGTATTTT.

Concerning this clone itself: An end of the junction differs from the germline gene, which may be a read error. V usage is TRBV6-1 and J usage is TRBJ1-2; tentatively, D is TRBD1 (5 bases). The length of the CDR3 is 13 residues. Germline V gene sequence: CDR1 MNHNS, CDR2 SASEGT. CDR3 bases: TGTGCCAGCAGCGAAGGGACGCGAGGGCCCTACACCTTC. It is translated as CASSEGTRGPYTF.

V gene TRBV30 combines with J gene TRBJ2-3, with TRBD2 matching 12 bases. The J segment lost 8 bases and the V segment lost 0 bases, leaving 9 bases of the junction unmatched. The CDR3 spans 16 residues. Germline CDR1 and CDR2: GTSNPN and SVGIG (reference sequence). The DNA for the CDR3 is TGTGCCTGGAGTGTTGGCCTAGCGGGGGGGCAGGGTACGCAGTATTTT. Protein product: CAWSVGLAGGQGTQYF.

The chain recombines TRBV9 with TRBJ1-3; 8 bases are a match to TRBD1. The CDR3 loop spans 15 amino acids. Losses at the gene ends were 4 bases for V and 0 bases for J; bases not matched to a gene: 3. Germline V gene lookup returns CDR1 SGDLS and CDR2 YYNGEE. The CDR3 bases are TGTGCCAGCAGCCTGGACAGGGCCTCTGGAAACACCATATATTTT. This sequence encodes CASSLDRASGNTIYF.

The genes are TRBV6-6 and TRBJ2-2; 9 bases fit TRBD1. The CDR3 covers 14 residues. From germline, CDR1 is MNHNY and CDR2 SVGAGI (reference sequence). The J segment lost 5 bases and the V segment lost 6 bases, leaving 4 bases of the junction unmatched. CDR3: CASSPTGGTGELFF. CDR3 bases: TGTGCCAGCAGCCCGACAGGGGGTACCGGGGAGCTGTTTTTT.

The rearrangement links TRBV5-4 to TRBJ2-5; D gene uncertain. V shed 0 bases and J shed 3 bases, with 3 bases lying between them. This CDR3 region has 12 residues. Germline V gene sequence: CDR1 SGHNT, CDR2 YYREEE (reference sequence). The CDR3 nucleotides are TGTGCCAGCAGCTTGGGAGAAGAGACCCAGTACTTC. Amino acids: CASSLGEETQYF.

The rearrangement uses TRBV7-9 and TRBJ2-7; D is perhaps TRBD1 (5 bases). The CDR3 runs 11 residues. Germline V gene data show CDR1 as SEHNR and CDR2 as FQNEAQ (reference sequence). Between the trimmed V and J ends, which lost 7 bases and 3 bases, there was a span of 7 bases. In nucleotides, the CDR3 is TGTGCCAGCACAAGGGGCTACGAGCAGTACTTC. It codes for CASTRGYEQYF.

This sequence joins TRBV5-8 and TRBJ2-5; D is perhaps TRBD2 (6 bases). Germline CDR1 and CDR2: SGHTS and YDEGEE. This CDR3 is 15 amino acids long. Trimming removed 4 bases at V and 1 base at J, with 14 bases between. The CDR3 nucleotides are TGTGCCAGCAGCCCGGGGGTCGGATTCCAAGAGACCCAGTACTTC. Encoded protein: CASSPGVGFQETQYF.

This chain connects TRBV14 to TRBJ2-1, with D tentatively TRBD1 (5 bases). This CDR3 contains 14 residues. Trimming took 3 bases from V and 7 from J, leaving 13 bases between them. Germline values: CDR1 SGHDN, CDR2 FVKESK. CDR3 in DNA: TGTGCCAGCAGCCACCTAGGGGAAGGGAATGAGCAGTTCTTC. This translates into CASSHLGEGNEQFF.

V and J are TRBV5-1 and TRBJ2-5, with 8 bases matching TRBD1. Germline lookup yields CDR1 SGHRS and CDR2 YFSETQ. J lost 1 base, V lost 5 bases, and 4 bases had no gene match. There are 14 residues in the CDR3. The chain's CDR3 is CASSPGQGQETQYF. In DNA, the CDR3 is TGCGCCAGCAGTCCTGGACAGGGCCAAGAGACCCAGTACTTC. Supplemented by reference TRBV5-1 and TRBJ2-5, the full variable domain reads KAGVTQTPRYLIKTRGQQVTLSCSPISGHRSVSWYQQTPGQGLQFLFEYFSETQRNKGNFPGRFSGRQFSNSRSEMNVSTLELGDSALYLCASSPGQGQETQYFGPGTRLLVL.

The CDR3 region is CASSQEKRESVYEQYF. In DNA form, the CDR3 reads TGCGCCAGCAGCCAAGAAAAGCGGGAGAGCGTGTACGAGCAGTACTTC. The chain carries TRBV4-1 and TRBJ2-7, with 8 bases fitting TRBD2. J was trimmed by 4 bases and V by 0 bases; bases with no gene match: 8. The CDR3 length is 16 residues. Germline lookup yields CDR1 MGHRA and CDR2 YSYEKL.

The V and J genes are TRBV28 and TRBJ2-7; 7 positions agree with TRBD1. V shed 1 base and J 3 bases; nucleotides not matched to a gene: 12. CDR1 and CDR2 (germline): MDHEN, SYDVKM. The CDR3 has 17 amino acids. The CDR3 bases are TGTGCCAGCAGTTTATTGGGTACGAGGGGGCACAACTACGAGCAGTACTTC. This sequence encodes CASSLLGTRGHNYEQYF.

The chain links TRBV25-1 to TRBJ1-1; TRBD1 might be the D (6 bases). The ends were cut back, 4 bases at V and 4 bases at J, with 19 bases in the middle. The V gene's germline CDR1 is MGHDK and CDR2 SYGVNS. This CDR3 is 16 amino acids long. CDR3 coding DNA: TGTGCCAGCAGTGGGGGTCCGGGACAAACAGGCACTGAAGCTTTCTTT. Translation gives CASSGGPGQTGTEAFF.

J is TRBJ2-1 and V is TRBV27; 12 nucleotides match TRBD2. CDR1 MNHEY and CDR2 SMNVEV come from the germline V gene (reference sequence). The CDR3 extends over 15 amino acids. Germline trimming cut 6 bases from V and 7 bases from J; bases unmatched to any gene: 7. CDR3 DNA sequence: TGTGCCAGCAGCCTAGCGGGGGGGCTTGGGAATGAGCAGTTCTTC. Protein: CASSLAGGLGNEQFF.

The chain recombines TRBV18 with TRBJ2-5, with 10 bases identical to TRBD2. CDR1 and CDR2 from the germline V gene are KGHSH and LQKENI. Trimming cost V 2 bases and J 0 bases; bases outside gene matches: 9. This CDR3 is 18 amino acids long. CDR3 DNA: TGTGCCAGCTCACCATTAGCGGGGGGCAAACCGTACCAAGAGACCCAGTACTTC. Its translation is CASSPLAGGKPYQETQYF.